The T cell receptor (beta chain) under discussion was sequenced for a study of cytomegalovirus exposure and HLA in healthy donors. Study results and caveats: The authors later linked a missense DCLRE1C variant to TCR beta V- and J-gene trimming. As a later analysis revealed, most CMV-associated TCR beta chains appeared HLA-restricted.

13 Jbeta primers and 60 Vbeta primers were used for the PCR. Using immunoSEQ multiplex PCR, the repertoire was profiled, and TCRdb retains in-frame clones only, with some absent. The table has some 150,000 clones, 65% to 90% seen once. A remark on this clone: Its antigen is unknown.

This CDR3 contains 16 residues. V was trimmed by 2 bases and J by 0 bases, leaving 13 bases between them. From germline, CDR1 is MNHEY and CDR2 SVGAGI. The rearrangement links TRBV6-5 to TRBJ1-1; D is perhaps TRBD1 (5 bases). Sequenced sample: PBMCs. The receptor was derived from a middle-aged man in good health and CMV-seropositive. The CDR3 here is CASSYGQGTMNTEAFF. Written as DNA, the CDR3 is TGTGCCAGCAGTTACGGGCAGGGCACCATGAACACTGAAGCTTTCTTT.